These 28 T cell receptor beta chains originate from one sample sequenced in a study of T cell responses to AZD1222 COVID-19 vaccine. The method was immunoSEQ multiplex PCR; TCRdb's version includes in-frame clones alone and lacks a portion of them. Among under 95,000 clones listed, over 70% were seen once. Specimen: peripheral blood, collected on day 0 of AZD1222 vaccination. These receptors were taken from an adult in good health.

The sample holds one count of this clone. The J gene is TRBJ1-1, the V gene TRBV29-1; 7 bases align to TRBD1. V lost 3 bases to trimming and J lost 8 bases; unmatched junction nucleotides: 6. Germline V lookup: CDR1 SQVTM, CDR2 ANQGSEA. The CDR3 has 12 residues. The CDR3 coding sequence is TGCAGCGTTGACAGGGGGGCTACAGAAGCTTTCTTT. It is translated as CSVDRGATEAFF.

This chain links TRBV6-4 with TRBJ1-6, with 8 bases that match TRBD1. Per the germline V gene, CDR1 is MRHNA and CDR2 is SNTAGT. This CDR3 contains 16 residues. V lost 0 bases and J lost 10; bases outside the gene matches: 8. The CDR3 nucleotides read TGTGCCAGCAGTGACTCAGCAGGGGGCCGGAGCTCACCCCTCCACTTT. It yields the protein CASSDSAGGRSSPLHF.

V usage is TRBV29-1 and J usage is TRBJ1-1; TRBD1 is a possible D gene (6 bases). The CDR3 has 13 amino acids. V was trimmed by 2 bases and J by 11 bases, leaving 18 bases between them. Germline V lookup: CDR1 SQVTM, CDR2 ANQGSEA. CDR3 nucleotide sequence: TGCAGCGTTGAAACGGCCAGGGGTCTTCATGCTTTCTTT. This gives the protein CSVETARGLHAFF.

This chain connects TRBV5-6 to TRBJ1-1; D gene uncertain. Trimming pared 4 bases from V and 11 bases from J, leaving 12 bases between. The CDR3 contains 11 residues. Looked up from germline, CDR1 is SGHDT and CDR2 is YYEEEE. The CDR3 region has the DNA TGTGCCAGCAGCCTGAGCGGGGTTGCTTTCTTT. This translates into CASSLSGVAFF.

The chain recombines TRBV4-2 with TRBJ2-1, with TRBD2 matching 8 bases. The CDR3 sequence is 16 residues long. CDR1 is LGHNA, CDR2 YNFKEQ, per germline. With 4 bases clipped from V and 2 bases from J, the junction kept 7 bases outside the gene matches. DNA for the CDR3: TGTGCCAGCAGCCTCGAACTAGCGGTAACCTACAATGAGCAGTTCTTC. Protein sequence: CASSLELAVTYNEQFF.

The V call is TRBV28, the J call TRBJ1-5, with 7 bases matching TRBD1. Trimming at V came to 3 bases and at J to 4 bases, leaving 9 bases not matched to a gene. The CDR3 is made up of 16 amino acids. Germline CDR1 MDHEN, CDR2 SYDVKM. CDR3 protein: CASSLTGPIFNQPQHF. The DNA of the CDR3 is TGTGCCAGCAGTTTGACAGGGCCAATTTTTAATCAGCCCCAGCATTTT.

As to this clone: One junction end disagrees with the germline gene, perhaps due to a read error. This sequence joins TRBV28 and TRBJ1-2; D gene uncertain. Germline CDR1 and CDR2: MDHEN and SYDVKM. The CDR3 extends over 14 amino acids. The DNA for the CDR3 is TGTGCCAGCAGCTTATATGAAGCTAACTATGGCTACACCTTC. Amino acids: CASSLYEANYGYTF.

The V call is TRBV6-5, the J call TRBJ1-5, with 7 nucleotides matching TRBD1. V shed 6 bases, J shed 4 bases, and the junction held 6 bases outside the gene matches. The CDR3 contains 14 residues. Germline values: CDR1 MNHEY, CDR2 SVGAGI. CDR3 DNA: TGTGCCAGCAGCAGAGACAGGGCGAATCAGCCCCAGCATTTT. Protein: CASSRDRANQPQHF.

This clone has a single count. The chain is built from TRBV9 and TRBJ1-2; D is unclear. This CDR3 has 15 residues. V was trimmed by 0 bases and J by 7 bases, leaving 16 bases between them. CDR1 and CDR2 from the germline V gene are SGDLS and YYNGEE. The CDR3 DNA is TGTGCCAGCAGCGTAGGAGTAGGCGATCGGGGTGGCTACACCTTC. Protein: CASSVGVGDRGGYTF.

The chain couples TRBV19 to TRBJ2-7; TRBD1 agrees at 7 bases. CDR3 size: 15 residues. The germline V gene has CDR1 LNHDA and CDR2 SQIVND (reference sequence). J was trimmed by 2 bases and V by 4 bases; bases with no gene match: 8. CDR3: CASSSASGQTYEQYF. The CDR3 DNA reads as TGTGCCAGTAGTAGCGCCTCGGGACAGACCTACGAGCAGTACTTC.

The chain links TRBV9 to TRBJ2-1, with TRBD2 matching over 10 bases. The CDR3 contains 16 residues. Trimming took 0 bases from V and 10 from J; bases not matched to a gene: 10. Germline lookup yields CDR1 SGDLS and CDR2 YYNGEE. CDR3 nucleotides: TGTGCCAGCAGCGTAGCCGGCGCTAGCGGGAGTGGAGAGCAGTTCTTC. Amino acid sequence: CASSVAGASGSGEQFF.

This clone was counted a single time. The chain has TRBV5-4 and TRBJ2-5; D call uncertain. V was clipped by 0 bases and J by 4 bases, with 10 bases between them. The CDR3 is 14 amino acids. The V gene's germline CDR1 is SGHNT and CDR2 YYREEE (reference sequence). CDR3 sequence reads: CASSLESGRETQYF. The CDR3 region has the DNA TGTGCCAGCAGCTTGGAATCCGGTCGAGAGACCCAGTACTTC.

This chain connects TRBV18 to TRBJ1-3; D uncertain. Germline assignment: CDR1 KGHSH and CDR2 LQKENI. CDR3 length equals 17 residues. V lost 1 base and J lost 0, with 13 bases in between. The CDR3 loop is CASSPRGGSDSGNTIYF. CDR3 DNA sequence: TGTGCCAGCTCACCACGGGGAGGTTCAGACTCTGGAAACACCATATATTTT. The full variable domain, with the rest looked up from reference TRBV18 and TRBJ1-3, is NAGVMQNPRHLVRRRGQEARLRCSPMKGHSHVYWYRQLPEEGLKFMVYLQKENIIDESGMPKERFSAEFPKEGPSILRIQQVVRGDSAAYFCASSPRGGSDSGNTIYFGEGSWLTVV.

This clone was picked up one time. The V call is TRBV19, the J call TRBJ1-1, with D perhaps matching TRBD1 (5 bases). Germline V CDR1 and CDR2: LNHDA, SQIVND (reference sequence). This CDR3 spans 13 amino acids. Trimming shortened V by 5 bases and J by 3 bases, and 10 bases separated the two germline ends. CDR3 residues: CASSRRGDTEAFF. The CDR3 DNA reads TGTGCCAGTAGTCGACGGGGGGACACTGAAGCTTTCTTT.

The V call is TRBV9, the J call TRBJ2-5; tentatively, D is TRBD1 (6 bases). The V gene lost 2 bases and the J gene lost 0 bases, with 14 bases spanning the gap. The CDR3 loop spans 16 amino acids. Germline CDR1 and CDR2: SGDLS and YYNGEE. The CDR3 DNA reads TGTGCCAGCAGCGTTACAGGGTCCCCGTACCAAGAGACCCAGTACTTC. Its translation is CASSVTGSPYQETQYF.

The DNA for the CDR3 is TGTGCCAGCATCTTAGGAGGGCAGTACTCCGTCCAGCATTTT. It specifies CASILGGQYSVQHF. The chain uses TRBV28 and TRBJ1-5; no clear D. The CDR3 has 14 amino acids. CDR1 MDHEN and CDR2 SYDVKM come from the germline V gene. V lost 7 bases, J lost 12 bases, and 22 bases lay in between.

This rearrangement joins TRBV11-2 to TRBJ2-2; unclear D gene. The germline CDR1 and CDR2 sequences are SGHAT and FQNNGV. The CDR3 spans 15 residues. Trimming took 0 bases from V and 2 from J, leaving 7 bases between them. CDR3 in DNA: TGTGCCAGCAGCTTAGAGGGCTACAACACCGGGGAGCTGTTTTTT. It translates to CASSLEGYNTGELFF.

The gene calls are TRBV3-1 (or the pseudogene TRBV3-2) and TRBJ2-5, with a possible D match to TRBD2 (5 bases). This CDR3 is 15 amino acids long. Trimming cost V 2 bases and J 0 bases, with 10 bases left between them. The germline gives CDR1 LGHDT, CDR2 YNNKEL (reference sequence). The CDR3 here is CASSQNWRYQETQYF. CDR3 DNA sequence: TGTGCCAGCAGCCAAAATTGGAGGTACCAAGAGACCCAGTACTTC.

The CDR3 DNA follows: TGTGCCAGCAGCCCAACTGCAGGGCGCGAGCAGTACTTC. Translated, it gives CASSPTAGREQYF. The genes are TRBV7-9 and TRBJ2-7; tentatively, D is TRBD1 (5 bases). Germline lookup yields CDR1 SEHNR and CDR2 FQNEAQ (reference sequence). Trimming stripped 5 bases from V and 6 bases from J, with 14 bases between. CDR3 length equals 13 residues.

V is TRBV25-1 and J is TRBJ1-3, with D maybe TRBD1 (5 bases). V was trimmed by 7 bases and J by 4 bases, leaving 11 bases between them. CDR1 is MGHDK, CDR2 SYGVNS, per germline. CDR3 length equals 13 residues. CDR3 residues: CASTGTSGNTIYF. The CDR3 nucleotides are TGTGCCAGCACCGGGACGTCGGGAAACACCATATATTTT.

Only a few counts were recorded for this clone. V is TRBV15 and J is TRBJ2-7, with D possibly TRBD1 on 5 matching bases. Germline loops: CDR1 LNHNV, CDR2 YYDKDF (reference sequence). The CDR3 sequence is 14 residues long. The ends were cut back, 0 bases at V and 1 base at J, with 7 bases in the middle. The CDR3 sequence is CATSREQGSYEQYF. CDR3 DNA: TGTGCCACCAGCAGAGAGCAGGGATCCTACGAGCAGTACTTC.

Worth noting for this clone: At the DNA level, this CDR3 is encoded by other sequences in the same sample as well. The genes are TRBV6-5 and TRBJ1-2; TRBD1 might be the D (6 bases). Germline loops: CDR1 MNHEY, CDR2 SVGAGI. The CDR3 is 13 residues long. Trimming took 5 bases from V and 2 from J, leaving 9 bases between them. CDR3 in amino acids: CASSPDRNYGYTF. The CDR3 DNA follows: TGTGCCAGCAGTCCGGACAGAAACTATGGCTACACCTTC.

The chain is built from TRBV27 and TRBJ1-5; D is ambiguous. CDR1 is MNHEY and CDR2 is SMNVEV in the germline V gene (reference sequence). Deletions cut 4 bases from V and 2 bases from J, with 12 bases between. This CDR3 spans 15 amino acids. CDR3 sequence reads: CASSSDGRGNQPQHF. CDR3 DNA sequence: TGTGCCAGCAGTTCGGACGGACGGGGCAATCAGCCCCAGCATTTT.

The CDR3 loop is CASSARDTYYGYTF. The CDR3 nucleotides are TGTGCCAGCAGCGCACGGGACACCTACTATGGCTACACCTTC. The chain recombines TRBV9 with TRBJ1-2; D may be TRBD1 (6 bases). The CDR3 spans 14 residues. The germline V gene has CDR1 SGDLS and CDR2 YYNGEE. The V gene lost 3 bases and the J gene lost 3 bases, with 12 bases spanning the gap.

This clone was seen only once. The chain joins TRBV11-2 to TRBJ1-1; D remains ambiguous. V gave up 2 bases and J gave up 0 bases, with 13 bases separating them. CDR1 is SGHAT, CDR2 FQNNGV, per germline. The CDR3 spans 16 residues. CDR3 loop: CASSLSPAGMNTEAFF. DNA of the CDR3: TGTGCCAGCAGCTTATCCCCGGCTGGAATGAACACTGAAGCTTTCTTT.

The V call is TRBV5-4, the J call TRBJ2-7; 10 bases match TRBD2. CDR1 SGHNT and CDR2 YYREEE come from the germline V gene (reference sequence). The CDR3 has 16 amino acids. Trimming cost V 0 bases and J 7 bases; bases outside gene matches: 10. Here the CDR3 reads CASSLGASGSYREQYF. CDR3 nucleotides: TGTGCCAGCAGCTTGGGTGCTAGCGGGAGTTATCGGGAGCAGTACTTC.

For the CDR3, the DNA is TGTGCCAGCAGCTTGCTGAGGGGGGGTTCTGATTGGAATCAGCCCCAGCATTTT. Residues: CASSLLRGGSDWNQPQHF. V gene TRBV5-6 combines with J gene TRBJ1-5, with D possibly being TRBD1 (6 bases). CDR1 SGHDT and CDR2 YYEEEE come from the germline V gene. This CDR3 is built from 18 residues. V was clipped by 1 base and J by 4 bases, with 21 bases between them.

The rearrangement uses TRBV5-6 and TRBJ1-1; possibly TRBD1 for D (6 bases). The V gene lost 2 bases and the J gene lost 4 bases, with 12 bases spanning the gap. Germline CDR1 is SGHDT and CDR2 is YYEEEE. This CDR3 spans 14 amino acids. The DNA for the CDR3 is TGTGCCAGCAGCTTTGAGGGGGTTAGCACTGAAGCTTTCTTT. It yields the protein CASSFEGVSTEAFF.